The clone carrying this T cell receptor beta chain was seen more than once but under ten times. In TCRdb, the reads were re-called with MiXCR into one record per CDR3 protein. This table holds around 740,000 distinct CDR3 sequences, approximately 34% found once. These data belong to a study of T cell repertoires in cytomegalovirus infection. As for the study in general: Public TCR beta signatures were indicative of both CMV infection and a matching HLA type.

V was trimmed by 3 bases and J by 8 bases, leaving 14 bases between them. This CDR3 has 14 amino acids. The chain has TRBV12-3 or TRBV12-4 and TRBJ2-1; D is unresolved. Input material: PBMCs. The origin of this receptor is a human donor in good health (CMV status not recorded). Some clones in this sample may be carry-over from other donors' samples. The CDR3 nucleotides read TGTGCCAGCAGTTTTGGTCCGATAGGAGATGAGCAGTTCTTC. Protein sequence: CASSFGPIGDEQFF.